This TCR beta chain was recorded in a study of metastatic and nonmetastatic thyroid tumors. Across the whole study: Comparison of repertoires was carried out across blood and tumor or nodule tissue from malignant and benign thyroid patients. Overall study findings and caveats: As reported, TCR beta diversity in blood and tumor was significantly higher in malignant thyroid tumors than in benign nodules.

As processed by the authors: A classifier of distant metastasis in papillary thyroid cancer was built from CDR3 differences (across clinicopathological groups). TCRdb used MiXCR to call clones anew from the PCR reads. None of the V and J calls come from the authors' own analysis; TCRdb made them. The data contain 45,000 to 50,000 clones, roughly 23% of them singletons. The CDR3 is 16 amino acids. J gave up 0 bases and V 2 bases, and 5 bases lay outside the gene matches. Germline CDR1 WNHNN, CDR2 SYGVQD (reference sequence). This clone has ten or more counts. The antigen remains unidentified. Every patient underwent thyroid surgery untreated.

Sequences were obtained from blood. The rearrangement links TRBV10-1 to TRBJ2-3; 7 bases fit TRBD2. This TCR was sampled from a male donor with papillary thyroid cancer or a benign thyroid nodule (not recorded which). Some clones in this sample may be carry-over from other donors' samples. CDR3 sequence reads: CASSEALAASTDTQYF. CDR3 nucleotides: TGCGCCAGCAGTGAGGCCCTAGCGGCGAGCACAGATACGCAGTATTTT.